This T cell receptor beta chain was captured in a study of spatial heterogeneity in lung cancer. Findings of the study overall: For expanded intratumoral alpha and beta TCRs, counts tracked tumor mutation counts.

CDR3 length: 21 amino acids. Losses at the gene ends were 3 bases for V and 5 bases for J; bases not matched to a gene: 27. On this clonotype: Antigen: not known.

Time point in this sample: sample taken at primary tumor resection. Donors were roughly 70 untreated early-stage non-small cell lung cancer patients. MiXCR, applied by TCRdb to the 5' RACE reads, yields one record per CDR3 protein. The sample shows some 18,000 distinct CDR3 sequences, about 7.5% of them seen only once. This sequence joins TRBV7-1 and TRBJ2-5; TRBD2 agrees at 7 bases. Being an ORF, TRBV7-1 has a function that is uncertain. The receptor's source is a male donor with early-stage non-small cell lung cancer. The sample was lung tumor tissue, taken at surgery. As DNA, the CDR3 is TGTGCCAGCAGCTCCCCTCGCGGCAGGGCGTCGAGCGGGGCCTCACGGGAGACCCAGTACTTC. Amino acids: CASSSPRGRASSGASRETQYF.